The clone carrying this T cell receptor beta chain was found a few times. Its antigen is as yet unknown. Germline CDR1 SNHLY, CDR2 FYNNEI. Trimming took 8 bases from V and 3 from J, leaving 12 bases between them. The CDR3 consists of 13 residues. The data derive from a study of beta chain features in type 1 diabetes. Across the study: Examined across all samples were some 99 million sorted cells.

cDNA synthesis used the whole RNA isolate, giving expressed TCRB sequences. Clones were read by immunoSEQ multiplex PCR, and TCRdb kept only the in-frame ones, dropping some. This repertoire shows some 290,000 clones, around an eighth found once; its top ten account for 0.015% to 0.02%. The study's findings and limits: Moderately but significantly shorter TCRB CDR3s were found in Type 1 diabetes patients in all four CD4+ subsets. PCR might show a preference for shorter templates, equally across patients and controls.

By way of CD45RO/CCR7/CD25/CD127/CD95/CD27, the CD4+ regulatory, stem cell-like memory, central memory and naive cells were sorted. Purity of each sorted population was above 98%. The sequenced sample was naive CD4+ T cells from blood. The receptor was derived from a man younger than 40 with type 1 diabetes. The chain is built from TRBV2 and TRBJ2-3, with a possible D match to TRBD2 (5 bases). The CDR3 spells CASLAGTTDTQYF. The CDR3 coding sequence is TGTGCCAGCCTCGCGGGCACTACAGATACGCAGTATTTT.